The next 20 T cell receptor beta chains were all read from a single sample in a study of blood T cell repertoires in COVID-19. Sequenced by immunoSEQ multiplex PCR; TCRdb stores in-frame clones only, minus some. The table has about 260,000 clones, over 70% seen once. The sample consisted of peripheral blood. These receptors all stem from a woman between 35 and 50 years old who had recovered from COVID-19.

The gene calls are TRBV5-1 and TRBJ2-3; D possibly corresponds to TRBD2 (6 bases). V was cut by 2 bases and J by 6 bases, with 16 bases left in between. Germline V gives CDR1 SGHRS, CDR2 YFSETQ. This CDR3 contains 15 residues. This CDR3 is CASSLAGSTADTQYF. CDR3 nucleotides: TGCGCCAGCAGCTTAGCGGGTTCGACCGCCGATACGCAGTATTTT.

V and J are TRBV11-2 and TRBJ1-2, with D possibly TRBD1 on 5 matching bases. Between the trimmed V and J ends, which lost 5 bases and 5 bases, there was a span of 15 bases. Germline-derived CDR1 and CDR2 are SGHAT and FQNNGV. This CDR3 is 14 amino acids long. CDR3 in DNA: TGTGCCAGCAGCCCGTATGGGGCAGTTTATGGCTACACCTTC. This encodes CASSPYGAVYGYTF.

The chain recombines TRBV6-2 or TRBV6-3 with TRBJ2-2, with TRBD1 matching over 7 bases. The CDR3 extends over 15 amino acids. Unmatched junction bases numbered 3, after V lost 4 bases and J lost 1 base. CDR1 and CDR2 from the germline V gene are MNHEY and SVGEGT. The CDR3 nucleotides read TGTGCCAGCAGTTCTGGGACAGAGAACACCGGGGAGCTGTTTTTT. Translation: CASSSGTENTGELFF.

The chain recombines TRBV5-4 with TRBJ1-6, with D possibly TRBD1 on 5 matching bases. V was shortened by 0 bases and J by 9 bases, with 13 bases between the two germline ends. This CDR3 region has 15 residues. Looked up from germline, CDR1 is SGHNT and CDR2 is YYREEE (reference sequence). In DNA form, the CDR3 reads TGTGCCAGCAGCTTGGACAGGCCCTCGGGTTCACCCCTCCACTTT. It translates to CASSLDRPSGSPLHF.

The chain recombines TRBV2 with TRBJ1-1; D possibly corresponds to TRBD1 (5 bases). With 4 bases removed from V and 4 bases from J, the gap between germline ends came to 16 bases. Germline V CDR1 and CDR2: SNHLY, FYNNEI. There are 15 residues in the CDR3. CDR3 loop: CASSAQVLGGTEAFF. The DNA of the CDR3 is TGTGCCAGCAGTGCCCAGGTGCTGGGGGGCACTGAAGCTTTCTTT. Using reference TRBV2 and TRBJ1-1 for the parts outside the CDR3, the full variable domain is EPEVTQTPSHQVTQMGQEVILRCVPISNHLYFYWYRQILGQKVEFLVSFYNNEISEKSEIFDDQFSVERPDGSNFTLKIRSTKLEDSAMYFCASSAQVLGGTEAFFGQGTRLTVV.

This clone was recorded once. The CDR3, as DNA: TGCGCCAGCAGTGATACCTATGGCCTCGGACAGGGGATGGCCTATGGCTACACCTTC. As protein: CASSDTYGLGQGMAYGYTF. The V gene is TRBV10-1, the J gene TRBJ1-2; 9 nucleotides align to TRBD1. V lost 3 bases and J lost 4; bases outside the gene matches: 18. This CDR3 comprises 19 residues. The germline V gene has CDR1 WNHNN and CDR2 SYGVQD (reference sequence).

The rearrangement uses TRBV13 and TRBJ2-7, with D hard to call. Germline values: CDR1 PRHDT, CDR2 FYEKMQ (reference sequence). The CDR3 loop spans 12 amino acids. Between the trimmed V and J ends, which lost 4 bases and 0 bases, there was a span of 4 bases. The CDR3 DNA is TGTGCCAGCAGCTCCCGCTCCTACGAGCAGTACTTC. The encoded protein is CASSSRSYEQYF.

J is TRBJ2-3 and V is TRBV5-1, with a possible D match to TRBD2 (5 bases). Trimming stripped 4 bases from V and 3 bases from J, with 15 bases between. Looked up from germline, CDR1 is SGHRS and CDR2 is YFSETQ. CDR3 size: 15 residues. The CDR3 reads CASSLTTNPTDTQYF. In nucleotides, the CDR3 is TGCGCCAGCAGCCTGACTACGAACCCAACAGATACGCAGTATTTT.

V usage is TRBV10-3 and J usage is TRBJ2-7; 9 bases align to TRBD1. Germline values: CDR1 ENHRY, CDR2 SYGVKD. The CDR3 consists of 14 residues. V was pared by 4 bases and J by 4 bases, with 5 bases of the junction left unmatched. CDR3 bases: TGTGCCATCAGTGCCCGGGGACAGGGTTACGAGCAGTACTTC. It is translated as CAISARGQGYEQYF.

V and J are TRBV28 and TRBJ1-2; possibly TRBD1 for D (6 bases). The CDR3 spans 17 residues. With 1 base removed from V and 0 bases from J, the gap between germline ends came to 15 bases. The germline V gene has CDR1 MDHEN and CDR2 SYDVKM. CDR3 protein: CASSLSSSGATNYGYTF. CDR3 nucleotide sequence: TGTGCCAGCAGTTTATCCTCTTCAGGGGCTACTAACTATGGCTACACCTTC.

The chain couples TRBV6-2 or TRBV6-3 to TRBJ2-7; 9 bases align to TRBD1. Trimming took 1 base from V and 2 from J; bases not matched to a gene: 3. The CDR3 is 15 amino acids. Per germline, CDR1 MNHEY and CDR2 SVGEGT. The CDR3: CASSYWGQGPYEQYF. The DNA for the CDR3 is TGTGCCAGCAGTTACTGGGGACAGGGACCCTACGAGCAGTACTTC.

In DNA form, the CDR3 reads TGTGCCAGCAGCTTGTCTCACAGGTTTGGCGGTGGCTACACCTTC. Translation gives CASSLSHRFGGGYTF. The genes are TRBV5-6 and TRBJ1-2; possibly TRBD1 for D (5 bases). The CDR3 runs to 15 residues. CDR1 is SGHDT and CDR2 is YYEEEE in the germline V gene. The V gene lost 1 base and the J gene lost 7 bases, with 17 bases spanning the gap.

This chain uses TRBV25-1 with TRBJ1-4; TRBD1 might be the D (6 bases). The V and J ends lost 3 bases and 12 bases respectively, with 29 bases between them. Germline CDR1 MGHDK, CDR2 SYGVNS. The CDR3 is made up of 18 amino acids. CDR3 nucleotides: TGTGCCAGCAGTGACACTCATTTTACAGGGAAGGAAACGAAAGAACTGTTTTTT. This codes for CASSDTHFTGKETKELFF.

The chain links TRBV5-1 to TRBJ2-7; 7 bases line up with TRBD2. There are 13 residues in the CDR3. Looked up from germline, CDR1 is SGHRS and CDR2 is YFSETQ. V shed 0 bases and J 6 bases; nucleotides not matched to a gene: 3. The CDR3 region has the DNA TGCGCCAGCAGCTTGGGGCTAGCGGCCGAGCAGTACTTC. Residues: CASSLGLAAEQYF. The full variable domain, in which reference TRBV5-1 and TRBJ2-7 provide the parts outside the CDR3, is KAGVTQTPRYLIKTRGQQVTLSCSPISGHRSVSWYQQTPGQGLQFLFEYFSETQRNKGNFPGRFSGRQFSNSRSEMNVSTLELGDSALYLCASSLGLAAEQYFGPGTRLTVT.

The CDR3 here is CASSSRREDTQYF. As DNA, the CDR3 is TGTGCCAGCAGTTCTAGACGGGAAGATACGCAGTATTTT. The chain links TRBV7-3 to TRBJ2-3, with D maybe TRBD2 (5 bases). Deletions cut 6 bases from V and 5 bases from J, with 12 bases between. Germline CDR1 reads SGHTA; CDR2 reads FQGTGA. The CDR3 contains 13 residues.

This chain connects TRBV5-6 to TRBJ1-2, with 8 bases identical to TRBD1. This CDR3 contains 13 residues. V shed 4 bases, J shed 4 bases, and the junction held 3 bases outside the gene matches. CDR1 and CDR2 (germline): SGHDT, YYEEEE. The CDR3 is CASSTDRAYGYTF. The CDR3 region has the DNA TGTGCCAGCAGCACGGACAGGGCCTATGGCTACACCTTC. The variable domain in full, completed from reference TRBV5-6 and TRBJ1-2, reads DAGVTQSPTHLIKTRGQQVTLRCSPKSGHDTVSWYQQALGQGPQFIFQYYEEEERQRGNFPDRFSGHQFPNYSSELNVNALLLGDSALYLCASSTDRAYGYTFGSGTRLTVV.

The chain recombines TRBV9 with TRBJ2-3, with D perhaps matching TRBD1 (6 bases). Germline V gives CDR1 SGDLS, CDR2 YYNGEE. The V gene lost 2 bases and the J gene lost 5 bases, with 12 bases spanning the gap. The CDR3 consists of 14 residues. The CDR3 reads CASSVTGREDTQYF. The CDR3 DNA reads TGTGCCAGCAGCGTCACAGGGCGAGAAGATACGCAGTATTTT.

A word on this clone: One base away lies a much larger clone, so this may be a sequencing read error. The rearrangement links TRBV2 to TRBJ1-1, with 8 positions matching TRBD1. V gave up 7 bases and J gave up 1 base; unmatched junction bases: 2. The CDR3 has 13 residues. Germline CDR1 SNHLY, CDR2 FYNNEI. The CDR3 loop reads CASTGQANTEAFF. CDR3 DNA sequence: TGTGCCAGCACGGGACAGGCGAACACTGAAGCTTTCTTT.

This clone has only one observation. V is TRBV5-6 and J is TRBJ2-7; D might be TRBD1 (6 bases). This CDR3 contains 15 residues. The germline V gene has CDR1 SGHDT and CDR2 YYEEEE. The V gene lost 1 base and the J gene lost 0 bases, with 11 bases spanning the gap. Written as DNA, the CDR3 is TGTGCCAGCAGCTTGCCCGACAGGCCCTCCTACGAGCAGTACTTC. Translating gives CASSLPDRPSYEQYF.

The chain links TRBV19 to TRBJ2-3, with TRBD1 matching 9 bases. Germline loops: CDR1 LNHDA, CDR2 SQIVND (reference sequence). The CDR3 loop spans 16 amino acids. V lost 4 bases, J lost 4 bases, and 9 bases stayed unmatched. Here the CDR3 reads CASSNIGQGYPDTQYF. CDR3 DNA sequence: TGTGCCAGTAGTAATATAGGACAGGGGTACCCAGATACGCAGTATTTT.